Listed here are 23 T cell receptor beta chains from one sample, sequenced in a study of blood T cell repertoires in COVID-19. Data came from immunoSEQ multiplex PCR; TCRdb stores just in-frame clones and leaves some out. Altogether thousands of clones are present, less than 85% being singletons, with the ten largest covering around 20%. The sample consisted of peripheral blood. These receptors were obtained from a human donor with active COVID-19. The donor label of this sample is uncertain.

The chain combines TRBV10-3 with TRBJ1-5; 7 nucleotides match TRBD1. The germline V gene has CDR1 ENHRY and CDR2 SYGVKD. The CDR3 runs 15 residues. Losses at the gene ends were 6 bases for V and 3 bases for J; bases not matched to a gene: 8. CDR3 nucleotide sequence: TGTGCCATCAGCGCAAGAGGACAGGACAATCAGCCCCAGCATTTT. Its protein product is CAISARGQDNQPQHF.

A single count supports this clone. The chain links TRBV18 to TRBJ1-2, with a tentative D call TRBD1 (5 bases). The CDR3 covers 13 residues. Germline CDR1 and CDR2: KGHSH and LQKENI. Trimming cost V 2 bases and J 3 bases, with 7 bases left between them. CDR3 in amino acids: CASSPDRDYGYTF. The CDR3 bases are TGTGCCAGCTCACCAGACAGAGACTATGGCTACACCTTC.

This clone is judged medium-sized (0.01 to 0.1%). This chain uses TRBV14 with TRBJ2-7; D possibly corresponds to TRBD1 (5 bases). The germline V gene has CDR1 SGHDN and CDR2 FVKESK. CDR3 length equals 13 residues. V was clipped by 0 bases and J by 4 bases, with 7 bases between them. In nucleotides, the CDR3 is TGTGCCAGCAGCCAAGACAGGGATTACGAGCAGTACTTC. Its protein is CASSQDRDYEQYF.

This rearrangement joins TRBV11-3 to TRBJ2-1; D call uncertain. V lost 2 bases and J 5 bases, leaving 4 bases between the germline ends. The CDR3 contains 12 residues. Looked up from germline, CDR1 is SGHNT and CDR2 is YENEEA. This CDR3 is CASSLTDNEQFF. The CDR3 DNA sequence: TGTGCCAGCAGCTTAACTGACAATGAGCAGTTCTTC.

The chain carries TRBV6-6 and TRBJ1-1, with TRBD1 as a possible D gene (5 bases). Trimming cost V 8 bases and J 6 bases, with 19 bases left between them. The CDR3 is made up of 14 amino acids. Germline V gives CDR1 MNHNY, CDR2 SVGAGI (reference sequence). CDR3 sequence reads: CASGEGRAGSEAFF. In nucleotides, the CDR3 is TGTGCCAGCGGCGAGGGGAGGGCAGGGTCTGAAGCTTTCTTT.

The V call is TRBV18, the J call TRBJ2-1, with 15 positions matching TRBD2. The length of the CDR3 is 16 residues. Germline V gives CDR1 KGHSH, CDR2 LQKENI. J was trimmed by 7 bases and V by 2 bases; bases with no gene match: 3. CDR3 in amino acids: CASSPRTSGRDNEQFF. In nucleotides, the CDR3 is TGTGCCAGCTCACCAAGGACTAGCGGGAGGGATAATGAGCAGTTCTTC.

The gene calls are TRBV28 and TRBJ1-2; D gene uncertain. Trimming took 5 bases from V and 2 from J, leaving 15 bases between them. The CDR3 loop spans 15 amino acids. Germline V gives CDR1 MDHEN, CDR2 SYDVKM. For the CDR3, the DNA is TGTGCCAGCAGTAACCCCCGAGGCCTGAACTATGGCTACACCTTC. Its translation: CASSNPRGLNYGYTF.

The V gene is TRBV14, the J gene TRBJ1-2; D is perhaps TRBD1 (5 bases). Germline CDR1 SGHDN, CDR2 FVKESK. Trimming took off 5 bases at V and 5 bases at J, with 15 bases between the two ends. This CDR3 contains 14 residues. The CDR3 sequence is CASSAQRGGYGYTF. The DNA of the CDR3 is TGTGCCAGCAGCGCTCAAAGGGGCGGATATGGCTACACCTTC.

V usage is TRBV2 and J usage is TRBJ1-5; TRBD1 is a possible D gene (6 bases). The germline V gene encodes CDR1 SNHLY and CDR2 FYNNEI. V gave up 4 bases and J gave up 1 base, with 11 bases separating them. This CDR3 region has 15 residues. The DNA of the CDR3 is TGTGCCAGCAGTGGACAGGTCCGGAGCAATCAGCCCCAGCATTTT. It translates to CASSGQVRSNQPQHF.

V gene TRBV10-2 combines with J gene TRBJ2-7; possible D gene TRBD1, 6 bases. The CDR3 runs to 15 residues. V lost 8 bases, J lost 0 bases, and 17 bases lay in between. Germline CDR1 WSHSY, CDR2 SAAADI. The CDR3 is CASYREGTSSYEQYF. The CDR3 DNA follows: TGCGCCAGCTATCGGGAAGGGACATCCTCCTACGAGCAGTACTTC.

This clone was observed a single time. The chain employs TRBV11-2 and TRBJ1-3; D is unresolved. Germline V lookup: CDR1 SGHAT, CDR2 FQNNGV. The CDR3 has 16 residues. Trimming removed 4 bases at V and 1 base at J, with 14 bases between. CDR3 nucleotide sequence: TGTGCCAGCAGCTCGGCCCGGGTTGCTTCTGGAAACACCATATATTTT. Protein sequence: CASSSARVASGNTIYF.

This chain uses TRBV14 with TRBJ2-1; maybe TRBD1 (5 bases). The germline V gene has CDR1 SGHDN and CDR2 FVKESK. This CDR3 contains 13 residues. Trimming took off 7 bases at V and 7 bases at J, with 14 bases between the two ends. CDR3 sequence: CASKGLGVNEQFF. CDR3 bases: TGTGCCAGCAAAGGCCTAGGGGTAAATGAGCAGTTCTTC.

This rearrangement joins TRBV29-1 to TRBJ2-1; D not certain. Germline loops: CDR1 SQVTM, CDR2 ANQGSEA. The CDR3 has 13 amino acids. Trimming left V 7 bases short and J 6 bases short, with 16 bases between. CDR3 amino acids: CSAWRPSSNEQFF. As DNA, the CDR3 is TGCAGCGCCTGGCGGCCGTCTTCCAATGAGCAGTTCTTC.

The gene calls are TRBV7-2 and TRBJ2-3; TRBD2 matches at 11 bases. The CDR3 loop spans 16 amino acids. Germline V lookup: CDR1 SGHTA, CDR2 FQGNSA. Trimming cost V 0 bases and J 3 bases; bases outside gene matches: 2. CDR3 nucleotides: TGTGCCAGCAGCTTAGCGACTAGCGGGACTACAGATACGCAGTATTTT. Its protein is CASSLATSGTTDTQYF.

The chain employs TRBV6-5 and TRBJ1-5; no definite D call. The germline gives CDR1 MNHEY, CDR2 SVGAGI. The CDR3 extends over 14 amino acids. The V end was cut by 7 bases, the J end by 3 bases, with 13 bases between. This CDR3 is CASIKTDVNQPQHF. CDR3 nucleotides: TGTGCCAGCATAAAAACAGACGTCAATCAGCCCCAGCATTTT.

The chain combines TRBV11-3 with TRBJ2-1; 8 bases line up with TRBD2. The CDR3 covers 15 residues. V lost 1 base, J lost 9 bases, and 8 bases stayed unmatched. Germline CDR1 SGHNT, CDR2 YENEEA. The CDR3 loop reads CASSLVSLAGGEQFF. CDR3 sequence (DNA): TGTGCCAGCAGCTTAGTTTCCCTAGCGGGCGGTGAGCAGTTCTTC.

The chain combines TRBV28 with TRBJ2-1; 10 nucleotides agree with TRBD2. V was pared by 6 bases and J by 6 bases, with 8 bases of the junction left unmatched. CDR3 length: 15 amino acids. The germline V gene encodes CDR1 MDHEN and CDR2 SYDVKM. This CDR3 is CASRAPGLASNEQFF. The CDR3 DNA sequence: TGTGCCAGCAGAGCCCCGGGACTAGCGTCCAATGAGCAGTTCTTC.

V usage is TRBV4-3 and J usage is TRBJ1-2, with D possibly matching TRBD1 (5 bases). The CDR3 extends over 14 amino acids. Germline V lookup: CDR1 LGHNA, CDR2 YSLEER. Deletions cut 9 bases from V and 5 bases from J, with 19 bases between. The CDR3 DNA is TGCGCCAGTAGCAGGCGGGGCAGGGAATATGGCTACACCTTC. It encodes CASSRRGREYGYTF.

This rearrangement joins TRBV4-2 to TRBJ1-3; no firm D call. Germline V gives CDR1 LGHNA, CDR2 YNFKEQ. The V end was cut by 6 bases, the J end by 0 bases, with 9 bases between. The CDR3 is made up of 14 amino acids. The CDR3 region has the DNA TGTGCCAGCAGGGGCCCCAACTCTGGAAACACCATATATTTT. Its protein product is CASRGPNSGNTIYF.

The chain carries TRBV28 and TRBJ1-4; D may be TRBD1 (5 bases). The CDR3 length is 17 residues. With 5 bases removed from V and 5 bases from J, the gap between germline ends came to 21 bases. Germline V gene data show CDR1 as MDHEN and CDR2 as SYDVKM. CDR3 bases: TGTGCCAGCAGTCCCCCAGCACACCTGGGGGGAAATGAAAAACTGTTTTTT. It translates to CASSPPAHLGGNEKLFF.

The chain is built from TRBV7-2 and TRBJ1-5, with D possibly matching TRBD1 (5 bases). Germline values: CDR1 SGHTA, CDR2 FQGNSA. Trimming removed 2 bases from V and 2 bases from J, with 7 bases in between. The CDR3 extends over 14 amino acids. The CDR3 spells CASSLKGGNQPQHF. The CDR3 coding sequence is TGTGCCAGCAGCTTAAAAGGGGGCAATCAGCCCCAGCATTTT.

The chain recombines TRBV14 with TRBJ1-2; D not certain. The CDR3 is 14 residues long. V shed 1 base and J shed 8 bases, with 14 bases lying between them. Germline CDR1 and CDR2: SGHDN and FVKESK. CDR3 region: CASSQGGSWYGYTF. DNA for the CDR3: TGTGCCAGCAGCCAAGGCGGGAGTTGGTACGGCTACACCTTC. The full variable domain, in which reference TRBV14 and TRBJ1-2 provide the parts outside the CDR3, is EAGVTQFPSHSVIEKGQTVTLRCDPISGHDNLYWYRRVMGKEIKFLLHFVKESKQDESGMPNNRFLAERTGGTYSTLKVQPAELEDSGVYFCASSQGGSWYGYTFGSGTRLTVV.

The chain recombines TRBV3-1 (or the pseudogene TRBV3-2) with TRBJ2-7; the match to TRBD2 covers 8 bases. The germline CDR1 and CDR2 sequences are LGHDT and YNNKEL (reference sequence). This CDR3 contains 14 residues. V lost 3 bases, J lost 3 bases, and 4 bases stayed unmatched. The CDR3, as DNA: TGTGCCAGCAGCCAGCCCAGCGGGAGCTACGAGCAGTACTTC. Amino acids: CASSQPSGSYEQYF.